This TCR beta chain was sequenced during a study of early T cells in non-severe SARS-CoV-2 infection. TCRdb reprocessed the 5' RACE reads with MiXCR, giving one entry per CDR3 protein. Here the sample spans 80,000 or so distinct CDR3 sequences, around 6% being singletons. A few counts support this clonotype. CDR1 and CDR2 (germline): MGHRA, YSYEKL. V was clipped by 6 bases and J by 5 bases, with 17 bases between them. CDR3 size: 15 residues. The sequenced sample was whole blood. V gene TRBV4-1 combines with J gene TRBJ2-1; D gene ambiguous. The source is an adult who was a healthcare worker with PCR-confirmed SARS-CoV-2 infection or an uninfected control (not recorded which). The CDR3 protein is CASRPTGPTHNEQFF. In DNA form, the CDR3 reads TGCGCCAGCAGACCCACTGGACCTACCCACAATGAGCAGTTCTTC.